The clone carrying this TCR beta chain was observed many times. A TCRbeta library incorporating unique molecular identifiers was prepared. TCRdb reprocessed the PCR reads via MiXCR and lists one record per CDR3 protein. The repertoire includes about 690,000 distinct CDR3 sequences, approximately 15% of them detected once, and 0.9% to 1.2% sits in the top ten. The data were taken from a study of T-cell reconstitution after alpha-beta-depleted transplantation in children. The receptor was isolated from a human donor who donated a stem cell graft to a child with acute myeloid leukemia. Material: PBMCs from the stem cell graft donor, obtained from the stem cell graft.

The CDR3 bases are TGCAGTGCCCGAGGGGCCGATGGCTACACCTTC. This codes for CSARGADGYTF. The rearrangement links TRBV20-1 to TRBJ1-2, with a tentative D call TRBD1 (5 bases). Germline V gives CDR1 DFQATT, CDR2 SNEGSKA (reference sequence). The V end was cut by 6 bases, the J end by 6 bases, with 11 bases between. This CDR3 comprises 11 residues.